The 18 T cell receptor beta chains below were found in one sample sequenced in a study of siplizumab effects on memory and regulatory T cells. Using immunoSEQ multiplex PCR, the repertoire was profiled, and TCRdb retains in-frame clones only, with some absent. The table has tens of thousands of clones, around 78% seen once. Sequencing used memory CD4+ T cells sorted from blood. The receptors stem from a human donor in good health.

This chain connects TRBV7-9 to TRBJ1-3, with a possible D match to TRBD1 (5 bases). Trimming removed 5 bases from V and 0 bases from J, with 17 bases in between. Germline-derived CDR1 and CDR2 are SEHNR and FQNEAQ (reference sequence). CDR3 length: 17 amino acids. The CDR3 reads CASSPRIGGSSGNTIYF. CDR3 in DNA: TGTGCCAGCAGCCCCCGAATTGGGGGGAGCTCTGGAAACACCATATATTTT.

CDR3 nucleotides: TGTGCCAGCACAACAGGGGGCAGAAGATCAGGCTACACCTTC. It yields the protein CASTTGGRRSGYTF. This chain joins TRBV7-2 and TRBJ1-2; 9 positions match TRBD1. There are 14 residues in the CDR3. Trimming removed 7 bases from V and 8 bases from J; junction bases left unmatched: 11. Looked up from germline, CDR1 is SGHTA and CDR2 is FQGNSA.

The chain recombines TRBV6-6 with TRBJ2-3, with a possible D match to TRBD2 (6 bases). CDR1 MNHNY and CDR2 SVGAGI come from the germline V gene (reference sequence). The ends were cut back, 4 bases at V and 0 bases at J, with 11 bases in the middle. The CDR3 extends over 15 amino acids. In DNA form, the CDR3 reads TGTGCCAGCAGTTGGAGGGAACCTAGCACAGATACGCAGTATTTT. It is translated as CASSWREPSTDTQYF.

The rearrangement uses TRBV5-1 and TRBJ2-3, with 9 positions matching TRBD2. Losses at the gene ends were 0 bases for V and 2 bases for J; bases not matched to a gene: 10. This CDR3 contains 18 residues. CDR1 and CDR2 from the germline V gene are SGHRS and YFSETQ. CDR3: CASSLAMLAGGSTDTQYF. CDR3 sequence (DNA): TGCGCCAGCAGCTTGGCCATGCTGGCGGGGGGGTCCACAGATACGCAGTATTTT.

This clone was recorded only once. The chain carries TRBV5-1 and TRBJ1-1; 9 nucleotides line up with TRBD1. Germline lookup yields CDR1 SGHRS and CDR2 YFSETQ. The CDR3 has 17 amino acids. After removal of 5 bases from V and 1 base from J, the junction contained 12 bases not matched to a gene. The CDR3 sequence: CASSPLPLQGANTEAFF. The CDR3 coding sequence is TGCGCCAGCAGTCCTCTTCCGTTACAGGGGGCGAACACTGAAGCTTTCTTT.

V usage is TRBV9 and J usage is TRBJ2-7; 7 nucleotides match TRBD1. V lost 2 bases, J lost 6 bases, and 8 bases stayed unmatched. The germline CDR1 and CDR2 sequences are SGDLS and YYNGEE. The CDR3 covers 14 residues. This chain's CDR3 is CASSVKTGPGEQYF. CDR3 DNA: TGTGCCAGCAGCGTGAAGACAGGGCCCGGCGAGCAGTACTTC.

The chain has TRBV29-1 and TRBJ2-5; 10 nucleotides line up with TRBD1. CDR1 and CDR2 from the germline V gene are SQVTM and ANQGSEA. Trimming took 4 bases from V and 5 from J; bases not matched to a gene: 4. The CDR3 sequence is 13 residues long. The CDR3 reads CSVGPGQGETQYF. The CDR3 bases are TGCAGCGTTGGTCCGGGACAGGGGGAGACCCAGTACTTC. The variable domain in full, with the rest retrieved from reference TRBV29-1 and TRBJ2-5, is SAVISQKPSRDICQRGTSLTIQCQVDSQVTMMFWYRQQPGQSLTLIATANQGSEATYESGFVIDKFPISRPNLTFSTLTVSNMSPEDSSIYLCSVGPGQGETQYFGPGTRLLVL.

The CDR3 DNA reads as TGTGCCAGCAGGACGGGGATAGGCTACGAGCAGTACTTC. It translates to CASRTGIGYEQYF. V usage is TRBV28 and J usage is TRBJ2-7, with a tentative D call TRBD2 (5 bases). CDR1 is MDHEN, CDR2 SYDVKM, per germline. V dropped 6 bases and J dropped 3 bases, with 12 bases sitting between them. This CDR3 spans 13 amino acids.

V is TRBV11-2 and J is TRBJ2-1, with D unclear. The length of the CDR3 is 13 residues. Germline V gene lookup returns CDR1 SGHAT and CDR2 FQNNGV. The V and J ends lost 2 bases and 8 bases respectively, with 10 bases between them. The CDR3 protein is CASSLRSYDEQFF. The CDR3 DNA is TGTGCCAGCAGCTTACGCAGTTACGATGAGCAGTTCTTC.

This chain links TRBV29-1 with TRBJ2-1; 8 bases are a match to TRBD2. The CDR3 length is 18 residues. The V gene end was trimmed by 1 base and the J gene end by 5 bases; junction bases not matched to a gene: 16. The germline CDR1 and CDR2 sequences are SQVTM and ANQGSEA. The CDR3 sequence is CSVEVVRAGAGYHNEQFF. CDR3 nucleotides: TGCAGCGTTGAAGTGGTCAGAGCGGGGGCCGGCTACCACAATGAGCAGTTCTTC.

The J gene is TRBJ2-5, the V gene TRBV5-1; D not resolved. Germline V lookup: CDR1 SGHRS, CDR2 YFSETQ. V was trimmed by 4 bases and J by 1 base, leaving 11 bases between them. This CDR3 comprises 14 residues. In DNA form, the CDR3 reads TGCGCCAGCAGCCTGTACCTGGGCCAAGAGACCCAGTACTTC. It codes for CASSLYLGQETQYF.

CDR3 coding DNA: TGTGCCAGCAGCTTGAATTCCAAGAACACCGGGGAGCTGTTTTTT. Translating gives CASSLNSKNTGELFF. The chain carries TRBV5-5 and TRBJ2-2; D is ambiguous. V lost 1 base to trimming and J lost 1 base, with 8 bases between them. The germline gives CDR1 SGHKS, CDR2 YYEKEE (reference sequence). This CDR3 contains 15 residues.

This clone was observed a single time. The rearrangement links TRBV29-1 to TRBJ2-2; 8 bases match TRBD1. CDR1 and CDR2 from the germline V gene are SQVTM and ANQGSEA. The CDR3 has 16 residues. The ends lost 6 bases at V and 7 bases at J; junction bases unmatched: 16. The CDR3 nucleotides are TGCAGCGTCGCTAACCTCGGTGTGACAGGGGTCGGGGAGCTGTTTTTT. As protein: CSVANLGVTGVGELFF.

This rearrangement joins TRBV4-1 to TRBJ1-1; 10 bases align to TRBD1. V dropped 0 bases and J dropped 0; count of bases not matched to a gene: 4. In germline, CDR1 is MGHRA, CDR2 YSYEKL. The CDR3 is 17 amino acids. The CDR3, as DNA: TGCGCCAGCAGCCAAGATGACAGGGGGCTCATGAACACTGAAGCTTTCTTT. This translates into CASSQDDRGLMNTEAFF.

The rearrangement uses TRBV5-5 and TRBJ1-4, with a tentative D call TRBD1 (6 bases). CDR3 length: 16 residues. Germline assignment: CDR1 SGHKS and CDR2 YYEKEE (reference sequence). V was cut by 4 bases and J by 0 bases, with 13 bases left in between. The CDR3 sequence is CASSRHRDATNEKLFF. CDR3 sequence (DNA): TGTGCCAGCAGCCGACACAGGGACGCAACTAATGAAAAACTGTTTTTT.

This chain connects TRBV6-6 to TRBJ1-2; a weak D match, TRBD1 (5 bases). The CDR3 runs 14 residues. V was trimmed by 0 bases and J by 6 bases, leaving 11 bases between them. Germline V gene sequence: CDR1 MNHNY, CDR2 SVGAGI (reference sequence). The chain's CDR3 is CASSYSNQGHGYTF. In DNA form, the CDR3 reads TGTGCCAGCAGTTACTCGAACCAGGGCCATGGCTACACCTTC.

The chain joins TRBV30 to TRBJ1-1, with D tentatively TRBD1 (5 bases). V was cut by 0 bases and J by 8 bases, with 7 bases left in between. Germline V gene sequence: CDR1 GTSNPN, CDR2 SVGIG (reference sequence). The CDR3 contains 11 residues. The CDR3 DNA follows: TGTGCCTGGAGTGTGGGGGGGGAAGCTTTCTTT. Translating gives CAWSVGGEAFF. Together with reference TRBV30 and TRBJ1-1, the CDR3 gives the full variable domain: SQTIHQWPATLVQPVGSPLSLECTVEGTSNPNLYWYRQAAGRGLQLLFYSVGIGQISSEVPQNLSASRPQDRQFILSSKKLLLSDSGFYLCAWSVGGEAFFGQGTRLTVV.

The CDR3 is CASSEQLSGANVLTF. Here the CDR3 DNA reads TGTGCCAGCAGTGAACAGCTCTCTGGGGCCAACGTCCTGACTTTC. The V gene is TRBV2, the J gene TRBJ2-6, with D hard to call. Per germline, CDR1 SNHLY and CDR2 FYNNEI. With 2 bases removed from V and 0 bases from J, the gap between germline ends came to 5 bases. The CDR3 is 15 residues long.